The next 10 T cell receptor beta chains were all read from a single sample in a study of T cells in Graves' hyperthyroidism and ophthalmopathy. RNA transcripts provided the source from which TCR beta CDR3 regions were amplified. TCR CDR3 regions were first amplified by RT-PCR with HTBI primers. TCRdb re-called the multiplex PCR reads through MiXCR, storing one row per CDR3 protein. The sample holds roughly 520,000 distinct CDR3 sequences; less than 25% are singletons and the top ten take about 11%. The sample taken for sequencing was blood. Receptors originate from a woman aged 30 to 39 with Graves' ophthalmopathy.

This clonotype was picked up one time. The rearrangement links TRBV19 to TRBJ1-1, with TRBD1 as a possible D gene (5 bases). Per the germline V gene, CDR1 is LNHDA and CDR2 is SQIVND (reference sequence). V was cut by 6 bases and J by 4 bases, with 18 bases left in between. The CDR3 length is 15 residues. Written as DNA, the CDR3 is TGTGCCAGTAGCTCGGGCAGGGTAAGATCCACTGAAGCTTTCTTT. Its translation is CASSSGRVRSTEAFF.

This clonotype was observed a handful of times. The V and J genes are TRBV11-2 and TRBJ2-7, with TRBD1 as a possible D gene (6 bases). In germline, CDR1 is SGHAT, CDR2 FQNNGV. CDR3 length: 16 residues. With 5 bases removed from V and 2 bases from J, the gap between germline ends came to 19 bases. The CDR3 sequence: CASSPYGPGAPYEQYF. CDR3 DNA sequence: TGTGCCAGCAGCCCTTATGGTCCAGGGGCCCCCTACGAGCAGTACTTC.

The genes are TRBV6-5 and TRBJ2-7, with 8 bases aligning to TRBD2. Looked up from germline, CDR1 is MNHEY and CDR2 is SVGAGI. This CDR3 region has 14 residues. J lost 5 bases, V lost 3 bases, and 6 bases had no gene match. The CDR3 DNA reads as TGTGCCAGCAGTTATCCTCCCGGGGGGGACGAGCAGTACTTC. Translation gives CASSYPPGGDEQYF.

This clonotype was recorded many times. The chain links TRBV14 to TRBJ1-3, with D possibly matching TRBD1 (5 bases). Germline loops: CDR1 SGHDN, CDR2 FVKESK. V lost 1 base and J lost 2, with 6 bases in between. This CDR3 spans 14 amino acids. This chain's CDR3 is CASSQGQTGNTIYF. CDR3 DNA sequence: TGTGCCAGCAGCCAAGGACAGACTGGAAACACCATATATTTT.

This clonotype was seen repeatedly, ten times or more. The chain carries TRBV10-3 and TRBJ1-1, with no clear D. With 6 bases removed from V and 7 bases from J, the gap between germline ends came to 12 bases. This CDR3 is 12 amino acids long. Germline loops: CDR1 ENHRY, CDR2 SYGVKD. This CDR3 is CAIRGDGLEAFF. DNA of the CDR3: TGTGCCATCAGGGGAGACGGCCTTGAAGCTTTCTTT.

This clonotype has ten or more counts. V is TRBV4-1 and J is TRBJ1-2; 8 bases map to TRBD1. The germline CDR1 and CDR2 sequences are MGHRA and YSYEKL. V was clipped by 1 base and J by 10 bases; unmatched bases: 5. This CDR3 has 13 amino acids. In DNA, the CDR3 is TGCGCCAGCAGCCAAGCCCAGGACAGGGCCTACACCTTC. It specifies CASSQAQDRAYTF.

This clonotype was seen a handful of times. V and J are TRBV13 and TRBJ2-5; tentatively, D is TRBD2 (6 bases). CDR3 length equals 15 residues. V lost 0 bases and J 5 bases, leaving 13 bases between the germline ends. Per the germline V gene, CDR1 is PRHDT and CDR2 is FYEKMQ (reference sequence). The CDR3 coding sequence is TGTGCCAGCAGCTTAGGAGTGGCTAGCGCCGAGACCCAGTACTTC. Translating it yields CASSLGVASAETQYF.

This rearrangement joins TRBV6-1 to TRBJ1-5; a weak D match, TRBD1 (5 bases). The CDR3 runs to 16 residues. The V gene's germline CDR1 is MNHNS and CDR2 SASEGT. Trimming removed 0 bases at V and 7 bases at J, with 16 bases between. The CDR3 DNA sequence: TGTGCCAGCAGTGAAGCGCTGGGACCTGGGGACCAGCCCCAGCATTTT. Translated, it gives CASSEALGPGDQPQHF.

Many counts were recorded for this clonotype. The chain couples TRBV5-1 to TRBJ2-7; TRBD1 agrees at 7 bases. This CDR3 has 14 amino acids. Germline values: CDR1 SGHRS, CDR2 YFSETQ. The trim removed 1 base at V and 3 bases at J, leaving 4 bases unmatched. CDR3 residues: CASSLTGADYEQYF. The DNA of the CDR3 is TGCGCCAGCAGCTTGACAGGGGCGGACTACGAGCAGTACTTC.

This clonotype was detected only a few times. This clone may be a read error of a much larger clone one base away. No conserved phenylalanine or tryptophan ends this CDR3, so it is likely a read error. This chain connects TRBV7-8 to TRBJ2-7; D is uncertain. V was clipped by 1 base and J by 7 bases, with 8 bases between them. CDR3 length equals 12 residues. Germline values: CDR1 SGHVS, CDR2 FQNEAQ. The CDR3 protein is CASSLGTQEQYY. CDR3 nucleotide sequence: TGTGCCAGCAGCTTAGGGACGCAAGAGCAGTACTAC.